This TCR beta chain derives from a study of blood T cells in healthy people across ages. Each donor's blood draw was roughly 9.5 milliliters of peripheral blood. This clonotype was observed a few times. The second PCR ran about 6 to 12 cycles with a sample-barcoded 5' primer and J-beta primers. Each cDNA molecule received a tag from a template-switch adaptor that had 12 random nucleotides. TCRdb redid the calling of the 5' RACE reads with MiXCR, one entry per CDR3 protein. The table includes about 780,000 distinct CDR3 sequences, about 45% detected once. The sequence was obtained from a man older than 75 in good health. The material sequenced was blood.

CDR3 nucleotide sequence: TGCAGTGCTGCCCGGGCCGGGGTTCAAGAGACCCAGTACTTC. It is translated as CSAARAGVQETQYF. The V and J genes are TRBV20-1 and TRBJ2-5; D perhaps matches TRBD2 (5 bases). V was pared by 5 bases and J by 2 bases, with 15 bases between. In germline, CDR1 is DFQATT, CDR2 SNEGSKA (reference sequence). The CDR3 extends over 14 amino acids.